Listed here are 4 T cell receptor beta chains from one sample, sequenced in a study of neurological immune-mediated disorders. MiXCR, applied by TCRdb to the 5' RACE reads, yields one record per CDR3 protein. The sample yields about 59,000 distinct CDR3 sequences, 3.7% seen once. The sequencing sample was made of PBMCs. The origin of the receptors is a woman in her forties or fifties with multiple sclerosis.

Of note for this clonotype: A much larger clone sits a single nucleotide away, making a read error possible. The rearrangement joins TRBV7-2 to TRBJ2-2; D perhaps matches TRBD2 (5 bases). This CDR3 has 15 residues. Trimming cost V 6 bases and J 2 bases, with 13 bases left between them. In germline, CDR1 is SGHTA, CDR2 FQGNSA. The CDR3 reads CASRLPGSNTGELFF. The CDR3 DNA reads TGTGCCAGCAGGTTACCGGGAAGCAACACCGGGGAGCTGTTTTTT.

This clonotype showed up many times. The V call is TRBV7-9, the J call TRBJ2-7; the D gene is possibly TRBD2 (6 bases). CDR1 and CDR2 from the germline V gene are SEHNR and FQNEAQ (reference sequence). The germline V and J ends were trimmed by 6 bases and 6 bases, with 15 bases remaining between them. The CDR3 has 13 residues. The CDR3 DNA follows: TGTGCCAGCAGGGAACGGGACTTCAGCGAGCAGTACTTC. It codes for CASRERDFSEQYF.

In this sample, this clonotype turned up many times. The V and J genes are TRBV10-3 and TRBJ2-7; possibly TRBD2 for D (6 bases). The CDR3 runs to 12 residues. Germline V gene sequence: CDR1 ENHRY, CDR2 SYGVKD. Trimming shortened V by 9 bases and J by 3 bases, and 12 bases separated the two germline ends. The CDR3 sequence: CAISGGDYEQYF. Written as DNA, the CDR3 is TGTGCCATTAGCGGAGGGGACTACGAGCAGTACTTC.

This clonotype was observed once. A much larger clone lies a single base off, so this may be a read error. The rearrangement joins TRBV20-1 to TRBJ1-1, with 10 bases identical to TRBD1. The CDR3 extends over 16 amino acids. Unmatched junction bases numbered 17, after V lost 6 bases and J lost 7 bases. Germline assignment: CDR1 DFQATT and CDR2 SNEGSKA (reference sequence). CDR3 in DNA: TGCAGTGCAATGGGGGGGAGACAGGGGGCTTTTGGTGAAGCTTTCTTT. It codes for CSAMGGRQGAFGEAFF.